The rows below give T cell receptor beta chains drawn from one sample of a study of OX40 agonist ivuxolimab in advanced cancers. The protocol was immunoSEQ multiplex PCR, while the TCRdb copy is restricted to in-frame clones and leaves out a portion. The data contain around 150,000 clones, around 94% of them seen just once; the ten biggest clones take up around 0.31%. Here the sequenced sample was CD4+ or CD8+ T cells sorted from blood, taken in a trial of the OX40 agonist ivuxolimab. The receptors derive from an adult with an advanced solid tumor such as melanoma, head and neck, liver or kidney cancer. Both conserved end residues are part of each CDR3. A D gene is named only where the DNA matches it firmly. Clone size is stated in some rows and not others, as once, few, many or a class when expanded.

cdr3_aa cdr3_nt j_call cdr3_length d_call clone_size v_call
CASSQDPTGRTYEQYF TGCGCCAGCAGCCAAGATCCAACAGGGAGAACCTACGAGCAGTACTTC TRBJ2-7 16 . once TRBV4-3
CASSRGYGEKLFF TGCGCCAGCAGCCGCGGATATGGTGAAAAACTGTTTTTT TRBJ1-4 13 . once TRBV4-3
CAVGPRGGQPQHF TGTGCCGTAGGCCCCAGGGGGGGTCAGCCCCAGCATTTT TRBJ1-5 13 TRBD1 . TRBV6-6
CASTPWGADTQYF TGTGCCAGCACCCCTTGGGGGGCAGATACGCAGTATTTT TRBJ2-3 13 . . TRBV11-2
CASSLAGTGVGYEQYF TGTGCCAGCAGCTTGGCCGGGACAGGGGTGGGTTACGAGCAGTACTTC TRBJ2-7 16 TRBD1 . TRBV5-6
CASSDPSGSRSYEQYF TGTGCCAGCAGTGACCCCTCCGGTAGTAGGTCCTACGAGCAGTACTTC TRBJ2-7 16 . . TRBV2
CASSPLADTQYF TGTGCCAGCAGCCCACTAGCGGATACGCAGTATTTT TRBJ2-3 12 TRBD2 . TRBV7-2
CAISESRGGGNQPQHF TGTGCCATCAGTGAGTCGAGAGGGGGCGGCAATCAGCCCCAGCATTTT TRBJ1-5 16 TRBD1 . TRBV10-3
CASSFDRDDEQYF TGTGCCAGCAGCTTCGACAGGGACGACGAGCAGTACTTC TRBJ2-7 13 TRBD1 . TRBV7-3
CASSIGGTPSYNEQFF TGTGCCAGTAGTATAGGTGGGACACCCTCCTACAATGAGCAGTTCTTC TRBJ2-1 16 . . TRBV19
CASSLVGGETQYF TGTGCCAGCAGCTTGGTAGGGGGGGAGACCCAGTACTTC TRBJ2-5 13 . . TRBV5-6
CASSLGGQGAADTQYF TGCGCCAGCAGCTTGGGGGGACAGGGAGCGGCAGATACGCAGTATTTT TRBJ2-3 16 TRBD1 . TRBV5-1
CASSLSRDYEQYF TGTGCCAGCAGTTTATCCCGGGACTACGAGCAGTACTTC TRBJ2-7 13 . . TRBV28
CASSTGAGGETQYF TGTGCCAGTAGTACAGGGGCAGGGGGGGAGACCCAGTACTTC TRBJ2-5 14 . . TRBV19
CASSLTVNTEAFF TGTGCCAGCAGCTTAACTGTGAACACTGAAGCTTTCTTT TRBJ1-1 13 . . TRBV7-3
CASSQYGARNTIYF TGCGCCAGCAGCCAATACGGGGCTCGAAACACCATATATTTT TRBJ1-3 14 . . TRBV4-1
CASSLAQGMGTTDTQYF TGCGCCAGCAGCTTGGCCCAGGGGATGGGGACCACAGATACGCAGTATTTT TRBJ2-3 17 . . TRBV5-1
CASSLGGWTGGYEQYF TGCGCCAGCAGCTTGGGGGGATGGACAGGAGGCTACGAGCAGTACTTC TRBJ2-7 16 TRBD1 . TRBV5-1
CASSYTDLNTEAFF TGTGCCAGCAGCTACACAGATTTGAACACTGAAGCTTTCTTT TRBJ1-1 14 . . TRBV5-6
CASSLEGRGYTDTQYF TGTGCCAGCAGCTTAGAGGGGCGGGGATACACAGATACGCAGTATTTT TRBJ2-3 16 . . TRBV7-2
CATKERGRGNTEAFF TGTGCCACCAAAGAAAGGGGCAGGGGAAACACTGAAGCTTTCTTT TRBJ1-1 15 . . TRBV2
CASSVPGTGKGYTF TGTGCCAGTAGTGTCCCCGGGACAGGTAAAGGCTACACCTTC TRBJ1-2 14 TRBD1 . TRBV19
CASSLKLGRQGNYGYTF TGTGCCAGCAGCTTAAAGTTGGGTCGACAGGGTAACTATGGCTACACCTTC TRBJ1-2 17 TRBD1 . TRBV11-2
CASSWRGQEGTEAFF TGTGCCAGCAGCTGGCGGGGACAGGAGGGCACTGAAGCTTTCTTT TRBJ1-1 15 TRBD1 . TRBV7-2
CASSPPARETQYF TGTGCCAGCTCACCACCGGCTCGAGAGACCCAGTACTTC TRBJ2-5 13 . . TRBV18
CASSLGSLGASTDTQYF TGCGCCAGCAGCTTGGGTTCTCTAGGGGCGAGCACAGATACGCAGTATTTT TRBJ2-3 17 . . TRBV5-1
CASSQGENTEAFF TGTGCCAGCTCACAGGGGGAGAACACTGAAGCTTTCTTT TRBJ1-1 13 . . TRBV18
CASSPGGLAKTKNIQYF TGTGCCAGCAGCCCCGGGGGACTAGCGAAAACCAAAAACATTCAGTACTTC TRBJ2-4 17 TRBD2 . TRBV5-4
CASSGHGGGLSYEQYF TGTGCCAGCAGTGGCCACGGCGGGGGCCTCTCCTACGAGCAGTACTTC TRBJ2-7 16 . . TRBV28
CASSLGAHPRPYGYTF TGTGCCAGCAGCTTGGGGGCCCATCCTCGCCCATATGGCTACACCTTC TRBJ1-2 16 . . TRBV5-5
CASSRAEAEQYF TGTGCCAGCAGCAGAGCAGAGGCGGAGCAGTACTTC TRBJ2-7 12 . . TRBV7-2
CASSSLDRGLYEQYF TGTGCCAGCAGCTCCTTGGACAGGGGGCTGTACGAGCAGTACTTC TRBJ2-7 15 TRBD1 . TRBV13
CASSYDRGWNQPQHF TGTGCCAGCAGTTACGACAGGGGGTGGAATCAGCCCCAGCATTTT TRBJ1-5 15 TRBD1 . TRBV6-5
CASTLTGATYGYTF TGTGCCAGCACCTTGACAGGGGCCACCTATGGCTACACCTTC TRBJ1-2 14 TRBD1 . TRBV5-4
CASSFTSVGDTQYF TGTGCCAGCAGTTTTACCTCAGTCGGGGATACGCAGTATTTT TRBJ2-3 14 . . TRBV28
CASSENALNYGYTF TGTGCCAGCAGTGAAAACGCCCTTAACTATGGCTACACCTTC TRBJ1-2 14 . . TRBV2
CASRDPGTAYGYTF TGTGCCAGTAGGGACCCCGGAACAGCCTATGGCTACACCTTC TRBJ1-2 14 . . TRBV19
CASSETTGNSEQYF TGTGCCAGCAGTGAGACTACAGGGAATTCCGAGCAGTACTTC TRBJ2-7 14 . . TRBV2
CAISGGFSRGNTIYF TGTGCCATCTCTGGAGGTTTTTCGAGAGGAAACACCATATATTTT TRBJ1-3 15 . . TRBV28
CASSESEPVRETQYF TGTGCCAGCAGTGAATCGGAACCAGTTCGGGAGACCCAATACTTC TRBJ2-5 15 . . TRBV2
CASSLGTDSRWGYTF TGTGCCAGCAGTCTCGGGACAGACAGCCGATGGGGCTACACCTTC TRBJ1-2 15 TRBD1 . TRBV7-2
CASSLEQGASGYTF TGCGCCAGCAGCCTAGAACAGGGAGCGAGTGGCTACACCTTC TRBJ1-2 14 . once TRBV4-3
CASGLEWRTRSNQPQHF TGTGCTAGTGGTTTGGAGTGGAGGACAAGGAGCAATCAGCCCCAGCATTTT TRBJ1-5 17 . once TRBV12-5
CASRGQINEKLFF TGCGCCAGCAGGGGTCAAATCAATGAAAAACTGTTTTTT TRBJ1-4 13 . . TRBV5-1
CASSRENTEAFF TGTGCCAGCAGCAGGGAGAACACTGAAGCTTTCTTT TRBJ1-1 12 . . TRBV6-6
CASSRVVQETQYF TGTGCCAGCAGCCGGGTGGTACAAGAGACCCAGTACTTC TRBJ2-5 13 . . TRBV6-5
CASSQPNLAFTYEQYF TGTGCCAGCAGCCAACCGAATCTAGCGTTTACCTACGAGCAGTACTTC TRBJ2-7 16 . . TRBV4-2
CASSQEWPLSGELFF TGTGCCAGCAGCCAAGAATGGCCCCTCAGCGGGGAGCTGTTTTTT TRBJ2-2 15 . . TRBV4-2
CASSSGTGSDTQYF TGCGCCAGCAGCTCCGGGACAGGGTCAGATACGCAGTATTTT TRBJ2-3 14 TRBD1 . TRBV5-1
CASSRRTSQYF TGTGCCAGCAGTCGAAGGACATCCCAGTACTTC TRBJ2-7 11 . . TRBV6-1